This record concerns one T cell receptor beta chain sequence. The count of this clone is one. Its antigen is still unknown. At one of its ends the junction is not consistent with the germline gene, which may arise from a read error. The library was made by the immunoSEQ multiplex PCR assay. TCRdb mirrors the immuneACCESS table, restricted to in-frame sequences. Some clones are absent from its copies; in checked studies, under half trace to an unresolved V gene, and the reason for the others is unknown. This sample lists over 200,000 clones; roughly four fifths were detected once. The ten largest clones represent approximately 12% of the sample. The CDR3 measures 13 amino acids from cysteine to phenylalanine. The read is trimmed to its CDR3 DNA, 39 bases read in frame from base 1. CDR1 and CDR2 were assigned from the germline V gene (reference sequence) as PRHDT and FYEKMQ. The data originate from a study of control samples from healthy donors and cancer patients (dated by TCRdb to about 2020).

Recombination joined TRBV13 with TRBJ1-2; tentative D gene TRBD1, with 6 bases matching. Sequencing was carried out using PBMCs. The origin of this receptor is a woman aged 60-70 years with lung cancer. The sequenced DNA: TGTGCCAGCAGCCTAGGGGGGGGCTATGGCTACACCTTC. Its amino acids are CASSLGGGYGYTF.